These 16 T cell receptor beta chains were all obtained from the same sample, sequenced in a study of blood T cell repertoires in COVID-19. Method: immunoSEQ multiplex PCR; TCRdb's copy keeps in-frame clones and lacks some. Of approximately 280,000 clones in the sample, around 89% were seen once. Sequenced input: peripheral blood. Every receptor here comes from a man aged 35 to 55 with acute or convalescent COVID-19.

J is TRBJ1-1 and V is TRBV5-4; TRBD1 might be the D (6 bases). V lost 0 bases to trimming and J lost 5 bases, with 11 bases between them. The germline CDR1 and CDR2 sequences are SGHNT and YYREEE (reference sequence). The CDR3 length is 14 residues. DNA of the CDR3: TGTGCCAGCAGCTTGGGGAACAGGGAGACTGAAGCTTTCTTT. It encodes CASSLGNRETEAFF.

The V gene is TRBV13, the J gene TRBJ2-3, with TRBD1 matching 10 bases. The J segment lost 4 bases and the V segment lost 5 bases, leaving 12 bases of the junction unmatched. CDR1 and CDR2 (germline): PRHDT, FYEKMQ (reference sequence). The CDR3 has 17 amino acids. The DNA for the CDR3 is TGTGCCAGCAGCCGTGGAGACAGGGGGCGCTACCCAGATACGCAGTATTTT. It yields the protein CASSRGDRGRYPDTQYF. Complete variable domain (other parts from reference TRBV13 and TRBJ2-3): AAGVIQSPRHLIKEKRETATLKCYPIPRHDTVYWYQQGPGQDPQFLISFYEKMQSDKGSIPDRFSAQQFSDYHSELNMSSLELGDSALYFCASSRGDRGRYPDTQYFGPGTRLTVL.

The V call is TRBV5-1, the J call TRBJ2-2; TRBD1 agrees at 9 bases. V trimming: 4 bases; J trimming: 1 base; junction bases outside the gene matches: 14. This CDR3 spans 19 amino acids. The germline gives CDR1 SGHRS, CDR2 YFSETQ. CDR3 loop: CASSGVTLWGQGNTGELFF. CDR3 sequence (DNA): TGCGCCAGCAGCGGGGTAACATTGTGGGGACAGGGGAACACCGGGGAGCTGTTTTTT. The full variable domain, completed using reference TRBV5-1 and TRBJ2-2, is KAGVTQTPRYLIKTRGQQVTLSCSPISGHRSVSWYQQTPGQGLQFLFEYFSETQRNKGNFPGRFSGRQFSNSRSEMNVSTLELGDSALYLCASSGVTLWGQGNTGELFFGEGSRLTVL.

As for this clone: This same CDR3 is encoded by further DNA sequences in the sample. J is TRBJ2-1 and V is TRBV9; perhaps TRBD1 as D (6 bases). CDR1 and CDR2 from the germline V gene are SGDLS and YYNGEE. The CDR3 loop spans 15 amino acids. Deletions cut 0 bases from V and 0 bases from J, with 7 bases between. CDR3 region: CASSVGQVSYNEQFF. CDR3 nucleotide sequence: TGTGCCAGCAGCGTAGGACAGGTCTCCTACAATGAGCAGTTCTTC.

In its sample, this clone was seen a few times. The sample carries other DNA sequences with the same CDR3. CDR3 in amino acids: CASSSGTGDTGELFF. DNA for the CDR3: TGTGCCAGTAGTTCCGGGACAGGGGACACCGGGGAGCTGTTTTTT. This rearrangement joins TRBV19 to TRBJ2-2, with 10 positions matching TRBD1. Per germline, CDR1 LNHDA and CDR2 SQIVND (reference sequence). Germline trimming cut 5 bases from V and 3 bases from J; bases unmatched to any gene: 3. The length of the CDR3 is 15 residues.

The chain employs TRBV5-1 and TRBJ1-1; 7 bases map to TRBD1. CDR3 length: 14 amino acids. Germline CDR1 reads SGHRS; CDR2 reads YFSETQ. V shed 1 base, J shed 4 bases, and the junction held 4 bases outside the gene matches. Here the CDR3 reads CASSLRAGGTEAFF. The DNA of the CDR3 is TGCGCCAGCAGCTTGAGGGCAGGGGGCACTGAAGCTTTCTTT.

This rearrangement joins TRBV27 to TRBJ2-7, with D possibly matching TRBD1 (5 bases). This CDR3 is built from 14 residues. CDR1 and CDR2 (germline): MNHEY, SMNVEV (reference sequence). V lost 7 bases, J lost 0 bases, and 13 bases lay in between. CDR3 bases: TGTGCCAGCACTCCGACAGATAACTCCTACGAGCAGTACTTC. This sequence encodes CASTPTDNSYEQYF.

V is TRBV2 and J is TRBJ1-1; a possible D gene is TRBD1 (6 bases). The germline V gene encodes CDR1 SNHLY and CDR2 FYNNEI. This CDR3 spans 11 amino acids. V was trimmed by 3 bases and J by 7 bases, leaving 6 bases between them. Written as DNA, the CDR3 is TGTGCCAGCAGTGACAGGGGTGAAGCTTTCTTT. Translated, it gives CASSDRGEAFF.

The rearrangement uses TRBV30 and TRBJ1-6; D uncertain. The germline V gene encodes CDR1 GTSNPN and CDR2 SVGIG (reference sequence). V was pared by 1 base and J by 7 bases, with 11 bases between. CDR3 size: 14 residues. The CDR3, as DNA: TGTGCCTGGAGTGACGTTGGGCCCAATTCACCCCTCCACTTT. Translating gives CAWSDVGPNSPLHF.

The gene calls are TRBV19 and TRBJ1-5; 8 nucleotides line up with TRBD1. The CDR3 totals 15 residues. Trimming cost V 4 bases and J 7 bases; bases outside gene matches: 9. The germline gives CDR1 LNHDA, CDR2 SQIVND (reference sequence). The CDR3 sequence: CASSTPGQGYQPQHF. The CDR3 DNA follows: TGTGCCAGTAGTACTCCAGGACAGGGATACCAGCCCCAGCATTTT.

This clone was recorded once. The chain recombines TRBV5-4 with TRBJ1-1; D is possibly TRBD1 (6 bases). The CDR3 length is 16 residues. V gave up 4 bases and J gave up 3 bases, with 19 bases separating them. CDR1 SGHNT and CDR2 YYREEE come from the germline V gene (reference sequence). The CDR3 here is CASSPGGRGRDTEAFF. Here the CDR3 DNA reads TGTGCCAGCAGCCCTGGGGGGCGGGGGAGGGACACTGAAGCTTTCTTT.

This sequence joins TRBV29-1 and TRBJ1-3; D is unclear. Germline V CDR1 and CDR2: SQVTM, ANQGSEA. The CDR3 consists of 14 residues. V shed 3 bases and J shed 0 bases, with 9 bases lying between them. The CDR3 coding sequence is TGCAGCGTTGAGCCCTCGCGCTCTGGAAACACCATATATTTT. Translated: CSVEPSRSGNTIYF. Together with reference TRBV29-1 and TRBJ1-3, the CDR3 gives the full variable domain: SAVISQKPSRDICQRGTSLTIQCQVDSQVTMMFWYRQQPGQSLTLIATANQGSEATYESGFVIDKFPISRPNLTFSTLTVSNMSPEDSSIYLCSVEPSRSGNTIYFGEGSWLTVV.

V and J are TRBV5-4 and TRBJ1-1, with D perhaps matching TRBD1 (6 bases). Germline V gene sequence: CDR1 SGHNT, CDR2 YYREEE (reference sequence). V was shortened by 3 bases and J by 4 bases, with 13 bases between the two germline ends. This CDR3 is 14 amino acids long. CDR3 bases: TGTGCCAGCAGCTATGGGGGCGCGAGCACTGAAGCTTTCTTT. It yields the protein CASSYGGASTEAFF.

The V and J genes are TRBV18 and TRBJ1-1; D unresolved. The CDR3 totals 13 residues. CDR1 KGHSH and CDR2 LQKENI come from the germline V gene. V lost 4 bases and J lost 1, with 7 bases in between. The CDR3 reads CASSLGPNTEAFF. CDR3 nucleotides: TGTGCCAGCTCACTTGGGCCGAACACTGAAGCTTTCTTT.

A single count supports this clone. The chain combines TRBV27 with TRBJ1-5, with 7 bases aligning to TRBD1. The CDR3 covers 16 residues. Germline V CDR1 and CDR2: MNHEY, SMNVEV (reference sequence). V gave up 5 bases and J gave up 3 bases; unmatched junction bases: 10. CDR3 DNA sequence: TGTGCCAGCAGTATAACAGGGGAAGCCGCCAATCAGCCCCAGCATTTT. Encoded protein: CASSITGEAANQPQHF.

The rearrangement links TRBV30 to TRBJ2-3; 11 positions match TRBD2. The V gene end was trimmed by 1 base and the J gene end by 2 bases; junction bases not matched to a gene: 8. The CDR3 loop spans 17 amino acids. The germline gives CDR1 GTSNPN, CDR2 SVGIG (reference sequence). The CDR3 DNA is TGTGCCTGGAGTGCCGGGAGGACTAGCGGGCACACAGATACGCAGTATTTT. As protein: CAWSAGRTSGHTDTQYF. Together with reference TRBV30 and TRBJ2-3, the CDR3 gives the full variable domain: SQTIHQWPATLVQPVGSPLSLECTVEGTSNPNLYWYRQAAGRGLQLLFYSVGIGQISSEVPQNLSASRPQDRQFILSSKKLLLSDSGFYLCAWSAGRTSGHTDTQYFGPGTRLTVL.